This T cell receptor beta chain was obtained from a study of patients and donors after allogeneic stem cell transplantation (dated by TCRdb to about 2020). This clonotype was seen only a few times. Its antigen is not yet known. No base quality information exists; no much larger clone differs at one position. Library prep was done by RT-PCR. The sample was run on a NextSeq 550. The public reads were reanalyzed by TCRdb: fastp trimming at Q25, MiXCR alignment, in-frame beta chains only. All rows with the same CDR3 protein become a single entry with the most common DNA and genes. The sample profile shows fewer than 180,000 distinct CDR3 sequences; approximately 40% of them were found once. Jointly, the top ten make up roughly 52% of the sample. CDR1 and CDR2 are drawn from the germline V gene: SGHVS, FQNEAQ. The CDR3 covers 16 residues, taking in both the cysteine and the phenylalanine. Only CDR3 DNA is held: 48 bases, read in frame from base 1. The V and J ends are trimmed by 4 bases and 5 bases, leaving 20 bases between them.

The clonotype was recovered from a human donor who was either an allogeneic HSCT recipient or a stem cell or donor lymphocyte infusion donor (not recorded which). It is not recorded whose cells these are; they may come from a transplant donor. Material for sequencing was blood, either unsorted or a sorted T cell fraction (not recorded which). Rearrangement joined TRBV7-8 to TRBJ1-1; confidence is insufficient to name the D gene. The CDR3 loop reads CASSSNQAGLRTEAFF. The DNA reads TGTGCCAGCAGCTCCAACCAGGCCGGGTTGAGGACTGAAGCTTTCTTT.